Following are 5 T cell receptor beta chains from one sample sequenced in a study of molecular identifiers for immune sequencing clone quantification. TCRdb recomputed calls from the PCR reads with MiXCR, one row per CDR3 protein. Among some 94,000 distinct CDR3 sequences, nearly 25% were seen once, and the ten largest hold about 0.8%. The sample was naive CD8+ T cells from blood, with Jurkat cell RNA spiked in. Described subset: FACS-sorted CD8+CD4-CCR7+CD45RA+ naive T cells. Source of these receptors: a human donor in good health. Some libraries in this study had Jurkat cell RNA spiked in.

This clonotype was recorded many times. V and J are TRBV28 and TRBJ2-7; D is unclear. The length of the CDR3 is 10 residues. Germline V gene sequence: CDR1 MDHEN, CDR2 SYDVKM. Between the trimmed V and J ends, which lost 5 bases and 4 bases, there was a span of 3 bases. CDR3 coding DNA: TGTGCCAGCAGTACTTACGAGCAGTACTTC. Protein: CASSTYEQYF.

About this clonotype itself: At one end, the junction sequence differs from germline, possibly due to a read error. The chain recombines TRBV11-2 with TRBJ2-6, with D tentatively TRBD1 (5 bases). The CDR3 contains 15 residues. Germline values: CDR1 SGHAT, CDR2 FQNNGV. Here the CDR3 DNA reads TGTGGCAGCAGCCAACAGGCCGCGGGGGCCAACGTCCTGACTTTC. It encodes CGSSQQAAGANVLTF.

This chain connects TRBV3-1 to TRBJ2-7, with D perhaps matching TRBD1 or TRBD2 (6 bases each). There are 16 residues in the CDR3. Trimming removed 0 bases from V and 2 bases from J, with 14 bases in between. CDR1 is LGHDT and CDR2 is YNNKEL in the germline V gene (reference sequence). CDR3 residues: CASSQEGWGATYEQYF. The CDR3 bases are TGTGCCAGCAGCCAAGAAGGGTGGGGGGCCACCTACGAGCAGTACTTC.

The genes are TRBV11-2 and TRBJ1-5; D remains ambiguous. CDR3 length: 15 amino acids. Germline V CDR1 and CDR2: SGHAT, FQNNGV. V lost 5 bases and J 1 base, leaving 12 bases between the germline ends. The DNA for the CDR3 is TGTGCCAGCAGCGTATTTGTGGGAAGCAATCAGCCCCAGCATTTT. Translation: CASSVFVGSNQPQHF.

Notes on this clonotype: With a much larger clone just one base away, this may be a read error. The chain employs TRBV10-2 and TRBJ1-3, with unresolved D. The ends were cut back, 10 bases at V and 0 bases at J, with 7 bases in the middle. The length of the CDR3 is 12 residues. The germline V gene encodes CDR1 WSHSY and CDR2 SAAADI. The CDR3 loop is CATLDSGNTIYF. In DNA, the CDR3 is TGCGCCACCCTTGACTCTGGAAACACCATATATTTT.